These T cell receptor beta chains were read from a single sample in a study of chemoradiotherapy in HPV16-positive cancers. Sequenced by immunoSEQ multiplex PCR; TCRdb stores in-frame clones only, minus some. In the table there are just over 15,000 clones, more than 60% of which are singletons. The sample was taken from a patient who underwent chemoradiotherapy. These receptors all stem from a human donor with HPV-associated anogenital cancer. The CDR3 runs from the conserved cysteine through the conserved F or W. The D gene is left open where the match is weak. Clone sizes are given selectively: once, few, many, or a class where the clone is expanded.

cdr3_nt | cdr3_aa | d_call | v_call | cdr3_length | j_call | clone_size
TGTGCCAGCAGCTTTTCGGGACAGGGGGGAGAGACCCAGTACTTC | CASSFSGQGGETQYF | TRBD1 | TRBV11-1 | 15 | TRBJ2-5 | NA
TGCGCCTCGGAAAGCGGGGGGGCCAACAATGAGCAGTTCTTC | CASESGGANNEQFF | TRBD2 | TRBV5-1 | 14 | TRBJ2-1 | NA
TGTGCCAGCAGCCAATGGCCGTGGGGGCAAGAGACCCAGTACTTC | CASSQWPWGQETQYF | NA | TRBV11-2 | 15 | TRBJ2-5 | NA
TGCGCCAGCAGCACCCAAACACAGGGCACTGAGCAGTTCTTC | CASSTQTQGTEQFF | NA | TRBV4-3 | 14 | TRBJ2-1 | NA
TGCGCCAGCAGCTTGTATAGGGAAGTCGGGGAGCTGTTTTTT | CASSLYREVGELFF | NA | TRBV5-1 | 14 | TRBJ2-2 | NA
TGTGCCAGTAGTATTGGACTTCCAATGAACACTGAAGCTTTCTTT | CASSIGLPMNTEAFF | NA | TRBV19 | 15 | TRBJ1-1 | NA
TGTGCCAGCAGCCTAGGGACGGCGAACACCGGGGAGCTGTTTTTT | CASSLGTANTGELFF | NA | TRBV7-9 | 15 | TRBJ2-2 | NA
TGTGCCAGCAGCTTAAGCCGACAGGGTACCTCACCCCTCCACTTT | CASSLSRQGTSPLHF | TRBD1 | TRBV7-2 | 15 | TRBJ1-6 | NA
TGTGCCAGCAGCTTTGGACAGGGCATCAATCAGCCCCAGCATTTT | CASSFGQGINQPQHF | TRBD1 | TRBV11-2 | 15 | TRBJ1-5 | NA
TGTGCCAGCAGTGAACAGCGCTATGGCTACACCTTC | CASSEQRYGYTF | NA | TRBV2 | 12 | TRBJ1-2 | few
TGTGCCAGCAGCCTGGTGGGACAGGGGGGTGCCTATGGCTACACCTTC | CASSLVGQGGAYGYTF | TRBD1 | TRBV5-8 | 16 | TRBJ1-2 | NA
TGTGCCAGCAGTGTATTCCCGGGACAGGTTAATTCACCCCTCCACTTT | CASSVFPGQVNSPLHF | TRBD1 | TRBV9 | 16 | TRBJ1-6 | few
TGTGCCAGTGCCAACGAGATTGCTCATGGGGACACTGAAGCTTTCTTT | CASANEIAHGDTEAFF | NA | TRBV19 | 16 | TRBJ1-1 | NA
TGTGCCAGCAGCCAACTCGGACAGCCTAATCAGCCCCAGCATTTT | CASSQLGQPNQPQHF | NA | TRBV5-6 | 15 | TRBJ1-5 | few
TGTGCCAGCAGCCAAAGGGGGGGCGCCAATGAAAAACTGTTTTTT | CASSQRGGANEKLFF | NA | TRBV4-2 | 15 | TRBJ1-4 | NA
TGTGCCAGCAGCTTGGGGGGGTACTATGGCTACACCTTC | CASSLGGYYGYTF | NA | TRBV11-2 | 13 | TRBJ1-2 | NA